The sequence of this T cell receptor (beta chain) was determined in a study of T cell repertoires in cytomegalovirus infection. Study-wide background: Both a matching HLA type and CMV infection were indicated by public TCR beta signatures.

Via MiXCR, TCRdb re-called the reads, giving one row per CDR3 protein. The data show 310,000 or so distinct CDR3 sequences, about 25% seen once. The CDR3 runs to 12 residues. From germline, CDR1 is SNHLY and CDR2 FYNNEI. Trimming removed 8 bases at V and 4 bases at J, with 9 bases between. Note on this clonotype: Its cognate antigen is unknown.

Study conclusions and caveats: There were HLA-C-restricted CMV-specific TCR beta clonotypes dominating the ex vivo response.

This sequence joins TRBV2 and TRBJ2-1; D is undetermined. This sequence was found in a human donor in good health (CMV status not recorded). Some clones in this sample may be carry-over from other donors' samples. Material: PBMCs. The CDR3 reads CASWQQYNEQFF. The DNA of the CDR3 is TGTGCCAGCTGGCAGCAGTACAATGAGCAGTTCTTC.